The 2 T cell receptor beta chains below come from one sample, sequenced in a study of blood T cell repertoires in COVID-19. TCRdb's copy holds only in-frame clones and misses some; the assay was immunoSEQ multiplex PCR. The sample holds about 200,000 clones, about 83% seen once. The sample taken for sequencing was PBMCs or T cells enriched from blood (not recorded which). Receptor source: a woman aged 50 to 60 who had been exposed to COVID-19.

The J gene is TRBJ1-6, the V gene TRBV14, with 9 bases that match TRBD1. Trimming removed 1 base from V and 9 bases from J; junction bases left unmatched: 4. The CDR3 extends over 15 amino acids. Per germline, CDR1 SGHDN and CDR2 FVKESK. CDR3 DNA: TGTGCCAGCAGCCAAGCGACAGGGGGAGGTTCACCCCTCCACTTT. Its protein is CASSQATGGGSPLHF. Full variable domain (outside the CDR3, taken from reference TRBV14 and TRBJ1-6): EAGVTQFPSHSVIEKGQTVTLRCDPISGHDNLYWYRRVMGKEIKFLLHFVKESKQDESGMPNNRFLAERTGGTYSTLKVQPAELEDSGVYFCASSQATGGGSPLHFGNGTRLTVT.

The rearrangement links TRBV7-9 to TRBJ1-1; no clear D gene. V was trimmed by 1 base and J by 10 bases, leaving 22 bases between them. Germline V gives CDR1 SEHNR, CDR2 FQNEAQ (reference sequence). The CDR3 contains 16 residues. The CDR3 is CASSLGPTRAGGRAFF. The CDR3 nucleotides are TGTGCCAGCAGCTTAGGGCCTACCCGGGCAGGAGGGAGAGCTTTCTTT. The full variable domain, its missing parts supplied by reference TRBV7-9 and TRBJ1-1, is DTGVSQNPRHKITKRGQNVTFRCDPISEHNRLYWYRQTLGQGPEFLTYFQNEAQLEKSRLLSDRFSAERPKGSFSTLEIQRTEQGDSAMYLCASSLGPTRAGGRAFFGQGTRLTVV.